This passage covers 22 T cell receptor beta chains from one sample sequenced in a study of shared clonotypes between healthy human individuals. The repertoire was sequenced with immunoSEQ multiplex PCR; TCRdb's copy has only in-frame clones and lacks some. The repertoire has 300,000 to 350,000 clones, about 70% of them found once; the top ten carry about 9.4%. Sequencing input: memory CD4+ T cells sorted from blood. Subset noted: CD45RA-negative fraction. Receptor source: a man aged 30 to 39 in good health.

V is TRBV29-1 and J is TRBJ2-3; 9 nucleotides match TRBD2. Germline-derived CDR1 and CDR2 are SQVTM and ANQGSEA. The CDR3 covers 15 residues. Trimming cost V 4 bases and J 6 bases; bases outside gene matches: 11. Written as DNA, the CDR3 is TGCAGCGTTGGATGGGGTAGGCGGGAGGGGGATACGCAGTATTTT. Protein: CSVGWGRREGDTQYF.

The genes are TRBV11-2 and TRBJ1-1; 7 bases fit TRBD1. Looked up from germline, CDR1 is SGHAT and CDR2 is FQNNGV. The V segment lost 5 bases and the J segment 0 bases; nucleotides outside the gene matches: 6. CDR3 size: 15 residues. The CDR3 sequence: CASSAGQFMNTEAFF. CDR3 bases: TGTGCCAGCAGCGCGGGACAGTTTATGAACACTGAAGCTTTCTTT. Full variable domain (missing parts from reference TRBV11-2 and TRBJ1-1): EAGVAQSPRYKIIEKRQSVAFWCNPISGHATLYWYQQILGQGPKLLIQFQNNGVVDDSQLPKDRFSAERLKGVDSTLKIQPAKLEDSAVYLCASSAGQFMNTEAFFGQGTRLTVV.

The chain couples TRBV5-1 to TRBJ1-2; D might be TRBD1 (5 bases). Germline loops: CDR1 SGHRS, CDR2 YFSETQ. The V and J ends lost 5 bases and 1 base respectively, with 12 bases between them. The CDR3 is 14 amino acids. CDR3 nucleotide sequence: TGCGCCAGCAGGCAGGCAGGGATTAACTATGGCTACACCTTC. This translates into CASRQAGINYGYTF.

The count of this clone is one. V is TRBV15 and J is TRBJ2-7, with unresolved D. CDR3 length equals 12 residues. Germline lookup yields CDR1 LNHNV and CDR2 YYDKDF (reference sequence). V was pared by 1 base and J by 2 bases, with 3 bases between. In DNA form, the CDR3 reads TGTGCCACCAGCAGAGGAGCCTACGAGCAGTACTTC. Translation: CATSRGAYEQYF.

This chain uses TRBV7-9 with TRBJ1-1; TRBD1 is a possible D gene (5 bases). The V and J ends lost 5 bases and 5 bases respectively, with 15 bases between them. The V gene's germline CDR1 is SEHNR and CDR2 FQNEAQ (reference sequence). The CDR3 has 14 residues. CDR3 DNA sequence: TGTGCCAGCAGCCCGCAGGGTGGGGAAACTGAAGCTTTCTTT. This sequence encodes CASSPQGGETEAFF.

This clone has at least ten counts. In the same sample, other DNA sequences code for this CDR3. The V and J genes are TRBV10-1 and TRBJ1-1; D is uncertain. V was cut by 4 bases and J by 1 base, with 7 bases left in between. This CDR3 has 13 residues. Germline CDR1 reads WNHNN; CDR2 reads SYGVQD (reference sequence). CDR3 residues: CASSVAGNTEAFF. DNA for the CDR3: TGCGCCAGCAGTGTCGCGGGGAACACTGAAGCTTTCTTT.

CDR3: CAWSKGGAGSGNTIYF. The CDR3 DNA follows: TGTGCCTGGAGCAAAGGGGGGGCTGGATCTGGAAACACCATATATTTT. The chain employs TRBV30 and TRBJ1-3; a possible D gene is TRBD1 (6 bases). Trimming took 3 bases from V and 1 from J, leaving 16 bases between them. The CDR3 covers 16 residues. Germline CDR1 reads GTSNPN; CDR2 reads SVGIG (reference sequence).

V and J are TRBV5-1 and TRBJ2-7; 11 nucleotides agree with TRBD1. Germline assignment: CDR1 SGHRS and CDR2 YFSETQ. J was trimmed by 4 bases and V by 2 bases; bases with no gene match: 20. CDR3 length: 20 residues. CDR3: CASSFPRTGGGLAAMYEQYF. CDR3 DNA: TGCGCCAGCAGCTTCCCGCGGACAGGGGGCGGGCTAGCGGCCATGTACGAGCAGTACTTC.

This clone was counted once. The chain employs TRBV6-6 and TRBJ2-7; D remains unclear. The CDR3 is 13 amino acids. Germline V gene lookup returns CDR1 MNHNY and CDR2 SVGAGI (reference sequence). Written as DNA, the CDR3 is TGTGCAATCACAAAGTCCCCTGACTACGAGCAGTACTTC. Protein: CAITKSPDYEQYF.

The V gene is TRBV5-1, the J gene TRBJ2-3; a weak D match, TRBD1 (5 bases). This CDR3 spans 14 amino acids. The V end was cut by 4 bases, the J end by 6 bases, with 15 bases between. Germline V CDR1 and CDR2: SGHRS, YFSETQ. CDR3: CASSVSTAQDTQYF. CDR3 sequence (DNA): TGCGCCAGCAGCGTGTCGACAGCACAGGATACGCAGTATTTT.

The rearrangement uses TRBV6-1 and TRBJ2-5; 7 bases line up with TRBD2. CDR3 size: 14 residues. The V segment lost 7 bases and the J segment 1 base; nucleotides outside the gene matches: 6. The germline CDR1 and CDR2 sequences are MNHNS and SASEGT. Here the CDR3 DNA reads TGTGCCAGCAAGACGGGCGGGGGCCAAGAGACCCAGTACTTC. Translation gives CASKTGGGQETQYF.

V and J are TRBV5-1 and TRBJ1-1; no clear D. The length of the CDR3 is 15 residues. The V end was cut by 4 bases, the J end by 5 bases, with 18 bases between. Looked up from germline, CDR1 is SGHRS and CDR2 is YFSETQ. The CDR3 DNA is TGCGCCAGCAGCGACGGCGGTGGGGTGGGGACTGAAGCTTTCTTT. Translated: CASSDGGGVGTEAFF.

The CDR3 coding sequence is TGTGCCAGCACCCCAGTGTATGGCTACACCTTC. This translates into CASTPVYGYTF. The chain couples TRBV28 to TRBJ1-2; no clear D gene. CDR1 is MDHEN, CDR2 SYDVKM, per germline. Trimming shortened V by 7 bases and J by 5 bases, and 8 bases separated the two germline ends. CDR3 length: 11 residues.

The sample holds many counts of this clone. CDR3 region: CASSTSLLANEQFF. The DNA for the CDR3 is TGCGCCAGCAGCACAAGTCTTCTAGCAAATGAGCAGTTCTTC. This chain connects TRBV5-1 to TRBJ2-1; possibly TRBD2 for D (5 bases). The CDR3 is 14 residues long. Between the trimmed V and J ends, which lost 4 bases and 7 bases, there was a span of 15 bases. The germline V gene has CDR1 SGHRS and CDR2 YFSETQ.

The CDR3: CASTQTSGAYNEQFF. DNA of the CDR3: TGTGCCAGCACCCAGACTAGCGGGGCCTACAATGAGCAGTTCTTC. This chain links TRBV27 with TRBJ2-1; TRBD2 agrees at 11 bases. Germline V gene lookup returns CDR1 MNHEY and CDR2 SMNVEV (reference sequence). V shed 7 bases and J 2 bases; nucleotides not matched to a gene: 4. CDR3 length equals 15 residues.

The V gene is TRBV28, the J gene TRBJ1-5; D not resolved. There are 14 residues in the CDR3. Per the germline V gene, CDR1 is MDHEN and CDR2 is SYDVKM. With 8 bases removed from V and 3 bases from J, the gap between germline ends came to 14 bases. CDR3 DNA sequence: TGTGCCAGCTCACCCACACACTTCAATCAGCCCCAGCATTTT. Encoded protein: CASSPTHFNQPQHF.

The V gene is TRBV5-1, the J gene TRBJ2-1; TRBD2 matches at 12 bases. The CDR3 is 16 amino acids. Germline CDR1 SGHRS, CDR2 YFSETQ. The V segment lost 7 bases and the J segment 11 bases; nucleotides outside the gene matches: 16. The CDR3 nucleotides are TGCGCCAGCCAGCCTCTAACCCTAGCGGGAGGGCCAAAGCAGTTCTTC. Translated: CASQPLTLAGGPKQFF. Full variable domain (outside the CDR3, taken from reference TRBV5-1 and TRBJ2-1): KAGVTQTPRYLIKTRGQQVTLSCSPISGHRSVSWYQQTPGQGLQFLFEYFSETQRNKGNFPGRFSGRQFSNSRSEMNVSTLELGDSALYLCASQPLTLAGGPKQFFGPGTRLTVL.

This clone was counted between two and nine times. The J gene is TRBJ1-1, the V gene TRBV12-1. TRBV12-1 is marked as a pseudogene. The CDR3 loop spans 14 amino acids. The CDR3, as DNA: TGTGCCAGCAGCTTTCCCGGGGGGGACACTGAAGCTTTCTTT. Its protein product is CASSFPGGDTEAFF.

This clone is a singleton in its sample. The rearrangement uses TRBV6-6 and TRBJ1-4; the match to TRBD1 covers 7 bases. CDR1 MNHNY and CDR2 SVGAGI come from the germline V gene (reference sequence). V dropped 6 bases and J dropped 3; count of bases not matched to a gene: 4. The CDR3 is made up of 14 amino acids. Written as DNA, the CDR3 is TGTGCCAGCAGACGGACAGGAGCTAATGAAAAACTGTTTTTT. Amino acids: CASRRTGANEKLFF.

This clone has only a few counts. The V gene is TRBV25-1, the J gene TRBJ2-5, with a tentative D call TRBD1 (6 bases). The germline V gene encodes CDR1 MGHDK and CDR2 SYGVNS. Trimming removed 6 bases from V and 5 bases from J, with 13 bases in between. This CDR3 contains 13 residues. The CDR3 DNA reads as TGTGCCAGCAGACCACAGGGTGAGGAGACCCAGTACTTC. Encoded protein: CASRPQGEETQYF.

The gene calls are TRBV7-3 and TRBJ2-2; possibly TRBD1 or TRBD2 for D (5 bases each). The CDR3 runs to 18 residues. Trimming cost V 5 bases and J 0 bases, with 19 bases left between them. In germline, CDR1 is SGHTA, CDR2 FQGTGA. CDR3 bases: TGTGCCAGCAGCCCTAGACCCCCTGTGGGGGCGAACACCGGGGAGCTGTTTTTT. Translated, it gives CASSPRPPVGANTGELFF.

The CDR3 reads CASSLKPAGAGNTIYF. The CDR3 region has the DNA TGTGCCAGCAGCTTAAAGCCGGCTGGCGCTGGAAACACCATATATTTT. This rearrangement joins TRBV11-2 to TRBJ1-3; D is ambiguous. CDR3 size: 16 residues. Between the trimmed V and J ends, which lost 2 bases and 2 bases, there was a span of 13 bases. The germline V gene encodes CDR1 SGHAT and CDR2 FQNNGV.